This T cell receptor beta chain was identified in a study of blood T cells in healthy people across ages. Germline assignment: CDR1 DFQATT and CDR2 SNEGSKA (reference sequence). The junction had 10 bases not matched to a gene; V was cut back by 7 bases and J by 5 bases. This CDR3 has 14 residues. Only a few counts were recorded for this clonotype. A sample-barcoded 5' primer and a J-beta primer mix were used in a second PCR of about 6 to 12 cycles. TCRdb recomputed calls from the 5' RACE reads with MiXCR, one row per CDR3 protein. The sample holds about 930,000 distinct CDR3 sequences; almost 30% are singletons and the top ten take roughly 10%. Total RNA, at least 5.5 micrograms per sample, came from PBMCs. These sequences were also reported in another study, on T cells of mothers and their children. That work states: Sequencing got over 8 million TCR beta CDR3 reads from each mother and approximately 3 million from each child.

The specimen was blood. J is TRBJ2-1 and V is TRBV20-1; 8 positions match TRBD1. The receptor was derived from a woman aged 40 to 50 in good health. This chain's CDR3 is CSGKPGTGNNEQFF. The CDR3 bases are TGCAGTGGCAAACCCGGGACAGGAAACAATGAGCAGTTCTTC.